This is a list of T cell receptor beta chains from one sample in a study of T cell changes during pregnancy in multiple sclerosis. Sequenced by immunoSEQ multiplex PCR; TCRdb stores in-frame clones only, minus some. The data contain roughly 72,000 clones, around 89% of them seen just once; the ten biggest clones take up about 1%. The sample was peripheral blood, taken in the first trimester of pregnancy. The receptors derive from a female donor in good health, enrolled as a control in a pregnancy study. CDR3s include the opening cysteine and the closing phenylalanine or tryptophan. A D gene is named only where the DNA matches it firmly. The size entry is marked missing in some rows and otherwise reads once, few, many or a size class.

V,size,D,J,DNA,CDR3
TRBV14,NA,TRBD2,TRBJ2-1,TGTGCCAGCAGCCAGACCCGCGGGACTAACAATGAGCAGTTCTTC,CASSQTRGTNNEQFF
TRBV11-3,NA,TRBD1,TRBJ2-2,TGTGCCAGCAGCACAGGGGGCCAGAACACCGGGGAGCTGTTTTTT,CASSTGGQNTGELFF
TRBV9,NA,TRBD2,TRBJ2-7,TGTGCCAGCAGCCCCTCCGTGGCGGGGGGATTCTACGAGCAGTACTTC,CASSPSVAGGFYEQYF
TRBV7-2,NA,NA,TRBJ2-3,TGTGCCAGCAGCCGGGACACTAGCACAGATACGCAGTATTTT,CASSRDTSTDTQYF
TRBV19,NA,NA,TRBJ2-5,TGTGCCTGCCAACGGGACACGGAAGAGACCCAGTACTTC,CACQRDTEETQYF
TRBV10-3,NA,NA,TRBJ2-1,TGTGCCATCCGTAGCGTAACTGAGCAGTTCTTC,CAIRSVTEQFF
TRBV9,NA,NA,TRBJ1-5,TGTGCCAGCAGCGTAGATCCAGGGAGCAATCAGCCCCAGCATTTT,CASSVDPGSNQPQHF
TRBV9,once,TRBD2,TRBJ2-3,TGTGCCAGCAGCGTCGCAGCGGGAGCCTCAGATACGCAGTATTTT,CASSVAAGASDTQYF
TRBV7-9,NA,TRBD1,TRBJ2-7,TGTGCCAGCAGCTCGGCAAGGGACAGGGGCAGCTACGAGCAGTACTTC,CASSSARDRGSYEQYF
TRBV2,NA,TRBD2,TRBJ2-5,TGTGCCAGCAGTGCACAAGCGGGGATCCAAGAGACCCAGTACTTC,CASSAQAGIQETQYF
TRBV11-2,NA,NA,TRBJ2-1,TGTGCCAGCAGCCCAAAGGGGGCTAGCGGGCGCTCGGAGCAGTTCTTC,CASSPKGASGRSEQFF
TRBV12-5,NA,NA,TRBJ2-3,TGTGCTAGTGGTTTGGTGGGGGGGCTTACAGATACGCAGTATTTT,CASGLVGGLTDTQYF
TRBV9,NA,TRBD1,TRBJ1-6,TGTGCCAGCAGCGGGGGCCAGGGGGCTGTACAGAATTCACCCCTCCACTTT,CASSGGQGAVQNSPLHF
TRBV4-1,NA,NA,TRBJ1-2,TGCGCCAGCAGCCTCCACGCAGTCATACCTCCTAACTATGGCTACACCTTC,CASSLHAVIPPNYGYTF
TRBV2,NA,TRBD1,TRBJ1-6,TGTGCCAGCAGTGATTATCAGGGGGCAAATTCACCCCTCCACTTT,CASSDYQGANSPLHF
TRBV7-2,NA,NA,TRBJ2-7,TGTGCCAGCACCCCGGGCGGGGGCCTAGGATCCTACGAGCAGTACTTC,CASTPGGGLGSYEQYF
TRBV28,NA,NA,TRBJ2-7,TGTGCCACCTCACTCCCGCCGTCCTACGAGCAGTACTTC,CATSLPPSYEQYF
TRBV19,NA,NA,TRBJ1-5,TGTGCCAGTAGCCTTAACCCGGGGCCCCAGCATTTT,CASSLNPGPQHF
TRBV28,NA,NA,TRBJ1-1,TGTGCCAGCAGCCCTGTTTTGCCAGGCACTGAAGCTTTCTTT,CASSPVLPGTEAFF
TRBV6-1,NA,NA,TRBJ1-5,TGTGCCAGCAGGGGGGGGCCAGGCAATCAGCCCCAGCATTTT,CASRGGPGNQPQHF
TRBV5-4,NA,NA,TRBJ2-2,TGTGCCAGCAGCTTGGCCTGGAGAACCGGGGAGCTGTTTTTT,CASSLAWRTGELFF
TRBV7-2,NA,NA,TRBJ2-1,TGTGCCAGCAGCTTATCTGGTGCCCCCGGTGAGCAGTTCTTC,CASSLSGAPGEQFF
TRBV7-9,once,NA,TRBJ1-2,TGTGCCAGCAGCTTAGATCTGCCTCCCAGGTCATCCAACTATGGCTACACCTTC,CASSLDLPPRSSNYGYTF
TRBV6-5,NA,NA,TRBJ2-3,TGTGCCAGCAGACACCAGCGGTTCGCAGATACGCAGTATTTT,CASRHQRFADTQYF
TRBV11-3,NA,TRBD1,TRBJ2-1,TGTGCCAGCAGCTTAGGGTCCGGACAGGGATATGAGCAGTTCTTC,CASSLGSGQGYEQFF
TRBV15,NA,TRBD1,TRBJ1-5,TGTGCCACCAGCAGGGGACAGGAAAGCAATCAGCCCCAGCATTTT,CATSRGQESNQPQHF
TRBV6-6,NA,TRBD1,TRBJ1-4,TGTGCCAGCAGTCTAATCGGAAGACAGGGGGATGAAAAACTGTTTTTT,CASSLIGRQGDEKLFF
TRBV5-1,NA,TRBD2,TRBJ2-1,TGCGCCAGCAGCCACGTTGGACTAGCGGGGGGGCCGATGTACAATGAGCAGTTCTTC,CASSHVGLAGGPMYNEQFF
TRBV27,NA,NA,TRBJ1-1,TGTGCCAGCAGACTTTCAGGCCTGAACACTGAAGCTTTCTTT,CASRLSGLNTEAFF
TRBV5-1,few,TRBD1,TRBJ1-1,TGCGCCAGCAGCGTGGACAGGGGAAGAGAAGCTTTCTTT,CASSVDRGREAFF
TRBV12-5,NA,NA,TRBJ1-1,TGTGCTAGTGGTTCAAGCGGGACTGAAGCTTTCTTT,CASGSSGTEAFF
TRBV18,NA,TRBD1,TRBJ1-2,TGTGCCAGCTCCCCAGACAGGGGGCCTGGCTACACCTTC,CASSPDRGPGYTF
TRBV15,NA,NA,TRBJ2-7,TGTGCCACCAGCAGAGATCGGCAGGGAGGAGAGCAGTACTTC,CATSRDRQGGEQYF
TRBV7-2,NA,NA,TRBJ2-7,TGTGCCAGCAGCTTAGATTACTACGAGCAGTACTTC,CASSLDYYEQYF
TRBV4-1,NA,NA,TRBJ2-5,TGCGCCAGCAGCCACCCTCCGTGGGGGGAAGAGACCCAGTACTTC,CASSHPPWGEETQYF
TRBV19,NA,NA,TRBJ1-3,TGTGCCAGCCGGAGGGACCCCTCTGGAAACACCATATATTTT,CASRRDPSGNTIYF
TRBV7-9,few,NA,TRBJ2-4,TGTGCCAGCAGCTCTGAAATTGGGGCTCAGTACTTC,CASSSEIGAQYF
TRBV7-8,NA,TRBD1,TRBJ1-2,TGTGCCAGCTACGGACAGGGGCTGGGCTATGGCTACACCTTC,CASYGQGLGYGYTF
TRBV6-5,NA,NA,TRBJ2-7,TGTGCCAGCACCCGAGCTGGCTACGAGCAGTACTTC,CASTRAGYEQYF
TRBV6-5,once,TRBD2,TRBJ2-5,TGTGCCAGCAGTTCTCTAGCGGGGGCTGGGCAAGAGACCCAGTACTTC,CASSSLAGAGQETQYF
TRBV4-1,once,TRBD1,TRBJ1-2,TGCGCCAGCAGCCAAGACGGGGACAGCTATGGCTACACCTTC,CASSQDGDSYGYTF
TRBV28,NA,NA,TRBJ1-2,TGTGTCTCCCACTCCAACTATGGCTACACCTTC,CVSHSNYGYTF
TRBV4-2,NA,NA,TRBJ2-5,TGTGCCAGCAGCCAAACCGGAGGCGGGGAGACCCAGTACTTC,CASSQTGGGETQYF
TRBV7-6,NA,TRBD1,TRBJ1-1,TGTGCCAGCAGCCTCAACCCGGGACAGATGAACACTGAAGCTTTCTTT,CASSLNPGQMNTEAFF
TRBV9,NA,TRBD1,TRBJ2-1,TGTGCCAGCAGCGTAGCCGAGGGGGCTTACAATGAGCAGTTCTTC,CASSVAEGAYNEQFF
TRBV13,NA,NA,TRBJ1-6,TGTGCCAGCAGCTTAGCCGGGAATAGGTCACCCCTCCACTTT,CASSLAGNRSPLHF
TRBV5-6,NA,NA,TRBJ2-1,TGTGCCAGCAGCTTGCGGGGTCTCAGAGTTGGGCAGTTCTTC,CASSLRGLRVGQFF
TRBV5-1,NA,NA,TRBJ2-2,TGCGCCAGCAGCTTGGTAGTGCAGGGATCGAACACCGGGGAGCTGTTTTTT,CASSLVVQGSNTGELFF
TRBV5-4,NA,TRBD2,TRBJ2-1,TGTGCCAGCAGTTTAACCGGGACTACCAGCAATGAGCAGTTCTTC,CASSLTGTTSNEQFF
TRBV6-6,NA,NA,TRBJ2-1,TGTGCCAGCGGCGGGGCCTACAATGAGCAGTTCTTC,CASGGAYNEQFF
TRBV9,NA,NA,TRBJ2-7,TGTGCCAGCAGCGTAGGGGACATAAGCTACGAGCAGTACTTC,CASSVGDISYEQYF